The rows below give T cell receptor beta chains drawn from one sample of a study of beta chain features in type 1 diabetes. Sequencing used immunoSEQ multiplex PCR; TCRdb keeps in-frame clones, though not all of them. The sample gives roughly 610,000 clones, about a sixth of which show up once; under 0.095% is in the top ten. The specimen was naive CD4+ T cells from blood. The receptors stem from a young man in good health. The CDR3 runs from the conserved cysteine through the conserved F or W. D genes are given only for firm matches. Not every row has a clone size; where given, it reads once, few, many or a size class.

j_call	d_call	v_call	clone_size	cdr3_nt	cdr3_aa
TRBJ2-2	.	TRBV9	.	TGTGCCAGCAGCGTAGTTTGGGGAAACGGGGAGCTGTTTTTT	CASSVVWGNGELFF
TRBJ1-4	.	TRBV4-2	few	TGTGCCAGCAGCCAAGGGGGGGTGAGCGAAAAACTGTTTTTT	CASSQGGVSEKLFF
TRBJ1-2	.	TRBV7-9	few	TGTGCCAGCAGCTTAGGAATTGGGGCCCTCGGGGGCTACACCTTC	CASSLGIGALGGYTF
TRBJ1-1	TRBD1	TRBV5-4	few	TGTGCCAGCAGCCGGGGACAGGGATGGGCTGAAGCTTTCTTT	CASSRGQGWAEAFF
TRBJ2-3	.	TRBV4-1	.	TGCGCCAGCAGCCAAGAGGTCAGAGATACGCAGTATTTT	CASSQEVRDTQYF
TRBJ2-7	TRBD2	TRBV4-2	.	TGTGCCAGCAGCACCCGACTAGCGAATACCTACGAGCAGTACTTC	CASSTRLANTYEQYF
TRBJ1-1	.	TRBV18	.	TGTGCCAGCTCGCTCCGAGAGGAGGGGCTTTTCACTGAAGCTTTCTTT	CASSLREEGLFTEAFF
TRBJ2-7	.	TRBV28	.	TGTGCCAGCAGTTTATCCAGTCCCTACGAGCAGTACTTC	CASSLSSPYEQYF
TRBJ2-1	.	TRBV18	.	TGTGCCAGCTCACCCCAGGGGGGGAATGAGCAGTTCTTC	CASSPQGGNEQFF
TRBJ2-3	TRBD2	TRBV7-2	few	TGTGCCAGCAGCTTAGTCCAGCGGGGGCTCCCGGGGTTT	CASSLVQRGLPGF
TRBJ1-4	TRBD1	TRBV10-3	.	TGTGCCATCGGGAGGACAGGGAGCACAACTAATGAAAAACTGTTTTTT	CAIGRTGSTTNEKLFF
TRBJ2-7	.	TRBV4-2	few	TGTGCCAGCAGCCAAGAGGCAACAGGGCGGGGCGAGCAGTACTTC	CASSQEATGRGEQYF
TRBJ2-2	.	TRBV5-1	few	TGCGCCAGCAAACCCCGGGCAGACGCGAACACCGGGGAGCTGTTTTTT	CASKPRADANTGELFF
TRBJ2-5	.	TRBV21-1	few	TGTGCCAGCAGCAAAGGAAGGAAGAGCGGGGAGAGAGAGACCCAGTACTTC	CASSKGRKSGERETQYF
TRBJ2-7	.	TRBV18	few	TGTGCCAGCTCACGACCGGTAGGAAGCCTCTACGAGCAGTACTTC	CASSRPVGSLYEQYF